This section outlines one T cell receptor (beta chain) sequence together with its context. This CDR3 is built from 14 residues. V lost 5 bases to trimming and J lost 4 bases; unmatched junction nucleotides: 5. Germline assignment: CDR1 SNHLY and CDR2 FYNNEI. Original analysis: Researchers report that nucleated cell counts were estimated from reference gene primer amplification. Sequencing was performed with immunoSEQ multiplex PCR; in TCRdb, only in-frame clones are kept and a portion is missing. V, J and clone size derive from that table, while D and trimming were established from the DNA sequence. The sample carries hundreds of thousands of clones, around nine tenths recorded once. These data are taken from a study of blood T cell repertoires in COVID-19. Overall study: Acute and convalescent COVID-19 samples came from the United States, Italy and Spain. From T cells, B-cell-depleted T cells, or PBMCs came the material, which was cDNA or gDNA.

V and J are TRBV2 and TRBJ2-5; 9 nucleotides line up with TRBD2. Sequences were obtained from peripheral blood. The clonotype was recovered from a man between 65 and 85 years old with acute or convalescent COVID-19. The CDR3 nucleotides read TGTGCCAGCAGTCCGGGACTAGCATCAGAGACCCAGTACTTC. This translates into CASSPGLASETQYF.